The rows below give T cell receptor beta chains drawn from one sample of a study of OX40 agonist ivuxolimab in advanced cancers. Sequenced by immunoSEQ multiplex PCR; TCRdb stores in-frame clones only, minus some. In the table there are roughly 65,000 clones, roughly 91% of which are singletons. The source was CD4+ or CD8+ T cells sorted from blood, collected in a trial of the OX40 agonist ivuxolimab. Receptor source: an adult with an advanced solid tumor such as melanoma, head and neck, liver or kidney cancer. The CDR3 runs from the conserved cysteine through the conserved F or W. D genes are given only for firm matches. The listing skips clone size in some rows; elsewhere it reads once, few, many or a size class.

TGCGCCAGCAGCCAAGTTTTACTTCAGCCCCAGCATTTT,CASSQVLLQPQHF,-,TRBJ1-5,-,TRBV4-3
TGTGCCAGCAGCTTAACAACTAGCGGGGCCTACAATGAGCAGTTCTTC,CASSLTTSGAYNEQFF,TRBD2,TRBJ2-1,-,TRBV7-3
TGTGCCAGCAGATCTACAGGGGGCAGGTACAATGAGCAGTTCTTC,CASRSTGGRYNEQFF,TRBD1,TRBJ2-1,-,TRBV5-4
TGTGCCAGCAGTACCCGCCTCCCGAGGGTCGACAATGAGCAGTTCTTC,CASSTRLPRVDNEQFF,-,TRBJ2-1,-,TRBV25-1
TGTGCCAGCAGCGTGGGGAGCGGGGGGGCTATGGATACGCAGTATTTT,CASSVGSGGAMDTQYF,TRBD2,TRBJ2-3,-,TRBV9
TGTGCCTGGAGTCCCCGTAATCAGCCCCAGCATTTT,CAWSPRNQPQHF,-,TRBJ1-5,-,TRBV30
TGTGCCAGTAGTTGGGACACCAATCAGCCCCAGCATTTT,CASSWDTNQPQHF,-,TRBJ1-5,-,TRBV19
TGTGCCAGCAGTGGAACGGCTTCTTATCAGCCCCAGCATTTT,CASSGTASYQPQHF,-,TRBJ1-5,-,TRBV2
TGTGCCAGCAGCTTAGCGCTTAGCGGGGGGTTCTCCTACAATGAGCAGTTCTTC,CASSLALSGGFSYNEQFF,TRBD2,TRBJ2-1,-,TRBV7-2
TGTGCCAGCAGCTTACAGCTAGCCTCTCAATTCTTC,CASSLQLASQFF,-,TRBJ2-1,-,TRBV7-9
TGCGCCAGCAGCTTTCCTAGCGGGGGGAGAGACACCGGGGAGCTGTTTTTT,CASSFPSGGRDTGELFF,TRBD2,TRBJ2-2,-,TRBV5-1
TGTGCCAGCAGTGAAGGGGCCGGGACAGGCTCTAACTATGGCTACACCTTC,CASSEGAGTGSNYGYTF,TRBD1,TRBJ1-2,once,TRBV25-1
TGTGCCAGCAGCCAAGGCCTCTCTGGAAACACCATATATTTT,CASSQGLSGNTIYF,-,TRBJ1-3,-,TRBV11-3
TGTGCCAGTAGGCGTCGGGGGGGGGATTCCTACGAGCAGTACTTC,CASRRRGGDSYEQYF,TRBD2,TRBJ2-7,once,TRBV19
TGTGCCAGCGGCGTATATCAGCCCCAGCATTTT,CASGVYQPQHF,-,TRBJ1-5,-,TRBV6-5
TGTGCCAGCAGCCTGCGCGACAGTCTGAACACTGAAGCTTTCTTT,CASSLRDSLNTEAFF,-,TRBJ1-1,-,TRBV7-8
TGTGCCAGCAGCCCCCTCGGGGGGCATACGCAGTATTTT,CASSPLGGHTQYF,-,TRBJ2-3,-,TRBV9
TGTGCCAGTAGTATCTCCTCACTACTAGCGGGGGGGATCTCCTACAATGAGCAGTTCTTC,CASSISSLLAGGISYNEQFF,TRBD2,TRBJ2-1,-,TRBV19
TGTGCCAGCACCGAGCGGGGGCCTAGCACAGATACGCAGTATTTT,CASTERGPSTDTQYF,TRBD2,TRBJ2-3,-,TRBV6-4
TGTGCCAGTAGTAGCCCTCGGGGGAATAATGAAAAACTGTTTTTT,CASSSPRGNNEKLFF,-,TRBJ1-4,-,TRBV19
TGTGCCTGGAGGGGACTCATCGGGGGCTACACCTTC,CAWRGLIGGYTF,-,TRBJ1-2,few,TRBV30
TGTGCCAGCAGCCAAGATGGTCAGGCTGGCGGGGAGACCCAGTACTTC,CASSQDGQAGGETQYF,-,TRBJ2-5,-,TRBV4-2
TGTGCCAGCACTCTCCGGGGCAACGGGGGCAATCAGCCCCAGCATTTT,CASTLRGNGGNQPQHF,-,TRBJ1-5,-,TRBV7-3
TGTGCCAGCAGCTTGAGATCGACAGGGGGCTCGAGCAATCAGCCCCAGCATTTT,CASSLRSTGGSSNQPQHF,TRBD1,TRBJ1-5,-,TRBV5-6
TGCAGCGTGATCGCAGGGATTAACACTGAAGCTTTCTTT,CSVIAGINTEAFF,-,TRBJ1-1,-,TRBV29-1
TGTGCCTGGAGTGTTCGGGGTCTTGTCTCTGGAAACACCATATATTTT,CAWSVRGLVSGNTIYF,-,TRBJ1-3,-,TRBV30
TGTGCCAGCAACAAGGGACAGCCGAACACTGAAGCTTTCTTT,CASNKGQPNTEAFF,TRBD1,TRBJ1-1,-,TRBV5-8
TGTGCCAGCAGCCAAGACGGGACAAGGGGGACCCAGTACTTC,CASSQDGTRGTQYF,-,TRBJ2-5,few,TRBV7-2
TGCAGTGCTAGTGCAGGGGATACGCAGTATTTT,CSASAGDTQYF,-,TRBJ2-3,once,TRBV20-1
TGTGCCAGCACCGCGGGGGTCAACACCATATATTTT,CASTAGVNTIYF,-,TRBJ1-3,-,TRBV7-9
TGTGCCAGCTCGACGGTCACTGAAGCTTTCTTT,CASSTVTEAFF,-,TRBJ1-1,-,TRBV18
TGTGCCAGCAGCCGGCTTTTAGGGCAGTCCTCAGGCTATGAGCAGTTCTTC,CASSRLLGQSSGYEQFF,-,TRBJ2-1,-,TRBV11-2
TGCGCCAGCAGCTTAGGCCTGGAAAGGTGGAACACTGAAGCTTTCTTT,CASSLGLERWNTEAFF,-,TRBJ1-1,-,TRBV5-1